The 28 T cell receptor beta chains reported below all come from one sample, sequenced in a study of T-cell reconstitution after alpha-beta-depleted transplantation in children. During its preparation, the TCRbeta library received unique molecular identifiers. TCRdb independently ran MiXCR on the PCR reads; one entry per CDR3 protein. In the table there are approximately 350,000 distinct CDR3 sequences, about 9.4% of which are singletons. Sequences were derived from PBMCs from the stem cell graft donor, sampled from the stem cell graft. Receptors were obtained from a human donor who donated a stem cell graft to a child with acute lymphoblastic leukemia.

Notes on this clonotype: At one boundary the junction diverges from the germline segment, which might be a read error. The V call is TRBV20-1, the J call TRBJ2-1; 15 nucleotides line up with TRBD2. This CDR3 is 17 amino acids long. Germline lookup yields CDR1 DFQATT and CDR2 SNEGSKA (reference sequence). The CDR3 reads CCARDPGLAGGLNEQFF. The DNA of the CDR3 is TGCTGTGCTAGAGACCCGGGACTAGCGGGAGGTCTCAATGAGCAGTTCTTC.

The chain employs TRBV12-3 or TRBV12-4 and TRBJ2-3, with 7 bases matching TRBD1. The CDR3 consists of 16 residues. V trimming: 6 bases; J trimming: 2 bases; junction bases outside the gene matches: 11. The CDR3 bases are TGTGCCAGCAGCCGCTGGTGGACAGGAACCACAGATACGCAGTATTTT. Its translation is CASSRWWTGTTDTQYF.

CDR3 sequence: CASSLRDSLYNEQFF. The CDR3 region has the DNA TGTGCCAGCAGCTTAAGGGACTCCCTTTACAATGAGCAGTTCTTC. The rearrangement links TRBV7-8 to TRBJ2-1; TRBD2 might be the D (6 bases). The CDR3 has 15 residues. V gave up 2 bases and J gave up 4 bases, with 12 bases separating them. Germline CDR1 reads SGHVS; CDR2 reads FQNEAQ.

This clonotype was observed at least ten times. The chain employs TRBV2 and TRBJ2-1; D remains unclear. This CDR3 comprises 13 residues. V was trimmed by 5 bases and J by 7 bases, leaving 12 bases between them. The V gene's germline CDR1 is SNHLY and CDR2 FYNNEI. CDR3 DNA: TGTGCCAGCAGTTTGGACCCTTGGAATGAGCAGTTCTTC. It specifies CASSLDPWNEQFF.

At least ten counts were recorded for this clonotype. V and J are TRBV10-3 and TRBJ2-5; 14 bases line up with TRBD2. The CDR3 is 16 amino acids. The germline CDR1 and CDR2 sequences are ENHRY and SYGVKD. Trimming cost V 5 bases and J 5 bases; bases outside gene matches: 7. DNA of the CDR3: TGTGCCATCAGTCAAGAAAGACTAGCGGGAGGGGAGACCCAGTACTTC. This encodes CAISQERLAGGETQYF.

This clonotype was recorded many times. J is TRBJ2-1 and V is TRBV9; D gene unclear. The CDR3 is made up of 13 amino acids. V dropped 0 bases and J dropped 6 bases, with 7 bases sitting between them. Germline V gene sequence: CDR1 SGDLS, CDR2 YYNGEE. The CDR3, as DNA: TGTGCCAGCAGCGTAGGGGTCTCCAATGAGCAGTTCTTC. Residues: CASSVGVSNEQFF.

Only a few counts were recorded for this clonotype. The chain is built from TRBV28 and TRBJ2-1; D is possibly TRBD2 (5 bases). Trimming pared 6 bases from V and 3 bases from J, leaving 18 bases between. Per germline, CDR1 MDHEN and CDR2 SYDVKM. The CDR3 has 16 amino acids. This CDR3 is CASRGSDRRIYNEQFF. The DNA of the CDR3 is TGTGCCAGCAGAGGTAGCGACCGCCGGATCTACAATGAGCAGTTCTTC.

This clonotype was recorded many times. The rearrangement uses TRBV5-6 and TRBJ1-1; D uncertain. Between the trimmed V and J ends, which lost 0 bases and 3 bases, there was a span of 6 bases. Germline V gives CDR1 SGHDT, CDR2 YYEEEE. This CDR3 is 13 amino acids long. This CDR3 reads CASSLGRHTEAFF. Written as DNA, the CDR3 is TGTGCCAGCAGCTTGGGACGGCACACTGAAGCTTTCTTT.

The rearrangement uses TRBV20-1 and TRBJ2-1, with D perhaps TRBD2 (5 bases). The CDR3 covers 12 residues. CDR1 and CDR2 (germline): DFQATT, SNEGSKA (reference sequence). V lost 3 bases, J lost 9 bases, and 12 bases lay in between. The CDR3 DNA sequence: TGCAGTGCTAGCAAGCTAGCTGGTGAGCAGTTCTTC. Translated, it gives CSASKLAGEQFF.

This clonotype has ten or more counts. The V and J genes are TRBV7-9 and TRBJ2-3, with D perhaps assigned TRBD1 or TRBD2 (5 bases each). The CDR3 runs to 13 residues. CDR1 is SEHNR, CDR2 FQNEAQ, per germline (reference sequence). V dropped 11 bases and J dropped 0 bases, with 12 bases sitting between them. The CDR3 loop reads CAGQGGSTDTQYF. The CDR3 bases are TGTGCCGGGCAGGGCGGGAGCACAGATACGCAGTATTTT.

In this sample, this clonotype turned up many times. V and J are TRBV7-2 and TRBJ2-7; D gene uncertain. Trimming removed 4 bases from V and 2 bases from J, with 3 bases in between. In germline, CDR1 is SGHTA, CDR2 FQGNSA. The CDR3 length is 11 residues. In nucleotides, the CDR3 is TGTGCCAGCAGCTCCACCTACGAGCAGTACTTC. Translated, it gives CASSSTYEQYF.

The V and J genes are TRBV24-1 and TRBJ2-5; 13 positions agree with TRBD2. The CDR3 spans 17 residues. CDR1 is KGHDR, CDR2 SFDVKD, per germline. V lost 9 bases and J lost 3; bases outside the gene matches: 12. CDR3 amino acids: CATGHPLGLAGEETQYF. The CDR3 DNA sequence: TGTGCCACCGGACACCCCCTCGGACTAGCGGGAGAAGAGACCCAGTACTTC.

This clonotype was found a few times. This chain uses TRBV7-2 with TRBJ2-1, with D perhaps matching TRBD1 or TRBD2 (6 bases each). Germline CDR1 is SGHTA and CDR2 is FQGNSA. This CDR3 is built from 15 residues. V lost 2 bases and J 5 bases, leaving 13 bases between the germline ends. This CDR3 reads CASSLQGRRNNEQFF. The DNA for the CDR3 is TGTGCCAGCAGCTTACAGGGGAGGAGGAACAATGAGCAGTTCTTC.

This clonotype has a handful of counts. CDR3 protein: CASSGRTSGSNEQFF. The CDR3, as DNA: TGTGCCAGCAGTGGCCGGACTAGCGGGAGCAATGAGCAGTTCTTC. The rearrangement joins TRBV12-3 or TRBV12-4 to TRBJ2-1; the match to TRBD2 covers 13 bases. Trimming at V came to 5 bases and at J to 6 bases, leaving 4 bases not matched to a gene. The CDR3 runs to 15 residues.

This clonotype has a count of ten or more. The chain carries TRBV9 and TRBJ1-4; no reliable D call. The CDR3 contains 15 residues. Germline values: CDR1 SGDLS, CDR2 YYNGEE. The germline V and J ends were trimmed by 2 bases and 8 bases, with 16 bases remaining between them. The CDR3 region has the DNA TGTGCCAGCAGCGTGGGGTCTGGCGGAGGAGAAAAACTGTTTTTT. Translation gives CASSVGSGGGEKLFF. Full variable domain (rest looked up from reference TRBV9 and TRBJ1-4): DSGVTQTPKHLITATGQRVTLRCSPRSGDLSVYWYQQSLDQGLQFLIQYYNGEERAKGNILERFSAQQFPDLHSELNLSSLELGDSALYFCASSVGSGGGEKLFFGSGTQLSVL.

This clonotype was picked up many times. Sequence at one end of the junction differs from germline and may be a read error. J is TRBJ2-7 and V is TRBV7-9; 7 bases are a match to TRBD2. Germline lookup yields CDR1 SEHNR and CDR2 FQNEAQ (reference sequence). The CDR3 runs 13 residues. The CDR3 spells CASSTTSSHEQYF. CDR3 sequence (DNA): TGTGCCAGCAGCACGACTAGCTCCCACGAGCAGTACTTC.

The chain links TRBV7-9 to TRBJ2-5, with TRBD1 identical over 7 bases. The germline CDR1 and CDR2 sequences are SEHNR and FQNEAQ (reference sequence). The CDR3 is 14 residues long. With 5 bases clipped from V and 4 bases from J, the junction kept 7 bases outside the gene matches. In DNA, the CDR3 is TGTGCCAGCAGCAAAGGGACAGTGGGAGAGACCCAGTACTTC. This encodes CASSKGTVGETQYF.

The table lists this clonotype with a few counts. This chain joins TRBV6-5 and TRBJ2-1; possibly TRBD1 for D (5 bases). Trimming removed 2 bases at V and 0 bases at J, with 8 bases between. This CDR3 is built from 15 residues. The germline V gene has CDR1 MNHEY and CDR2 SVGAGI. Here the CDR3 reads CASSYRQSSYNEQFF. DNA of the CDR3: TGTGCCAGCAGTTACCGACAGAGCTCCTACAATGAGCAGTTCTTC.

The chain recombines TRBV29-1 with TRBJ2-5; 13 positions match TRBD2. CDR1 and CDR2 (germline): SQVTM, ANQGSEA. CDR3 length equals 17 residues. V lost 1 base, J lost 5 bases, and 10 bases stayed unmatched. CDR3 nucleotide sequence: TGCAGCGTTGAAGCGGGTCAACTAGCGGGAGGGCAGGAGACCCAGTACTTC. Translating it yields CSVEAGQLAGGQETQYF.

This clonotype occurred a few times. This chain connects TRBV7-9 to TRBJ1-5; TRBD1 matches at 7 bases. Trimming cost V 6 bases and J 4 bases; bases outside gene matches: 6. Per germline, CDR1 SEHNR and CDR2 FQNEAQ (reference sequence). CDR3 length: 14 residues. CDR3 nucleotides: TGTGCCAGCAGTCCAGGGGGGGGTAATCAGCCCCAGCATTTT. This sequence encodes CASSPGGGNQPQHF.

This clonotype has more than one count but fewer than ten. The chain joins TRBV7-9 to TRBJ2-5; 9 bases line up with TRBD2. Germline lookup yields CDR1 SEHNR and CDR2 FQNEAQ (reference sequence). The CDR3 is made up of 16 amino acids. Trimming cost V 5 bases and J 5 bases; bases outside gene matches: 12. DNA of the CDR3: TGTGCCAGCAGCCCCCCGGGACTAGCACCTGGGGAGACCCAGTACTTC. Its translation: CASSPPGLAPGETQYF.

The genes are TRBV9 and TRBJ1-1; TRBD1 matches 9 bases. Germline CDR1 is SGDLS and CDR2 is YYNGEE. The V gene end was trimmed by 0 bases and the J gene end by 0 bases; junction bases not matched to a gene: 9. The CDR3 totals 18 residues. Here the CDR3 reads CASSVGTGTGIMNTEAFF. The CDR3 bases are TGTGCCAGCAGCGTAGGAACCGGGACAGGGATCATGAACACTGAAGCTTTCTTT.

V gene TRBV20-1 combines with J gene TRBJ2-2; D is uncertain. This CDR3 is 13 amino acids long. Trimming left V 2 bases short and J 0 bases short, with 4 bases between. From germline, CDR1 is DFQATT and CDR2 SNEGSKA (reference sequence). CDR3 loop: CSARTSNTGELFF. Written as DNA, the CDR3 is TGCAGTGCTAGAACGTCGAACACCGGGGAGCTGTTTTTT.

This clonotype was found many times. The rearrangement links TRBV5-1 to TRBJ1-1, with TRBD1 identical over 8 bases. Germline V gives CDR1 SGHRS, CDR2 YFSETQ. With 5 bases clipped from V and 1 base from J, the junction kept 7 bases outside the gene matches. The CDR3 consists of 15 residues. The CDR3 sequence: CASRHGDRGNTEAFF. The CDR3, as DNA: TGCGCCAGCAGGCACGGAGACAGGGGGAACACTGAAGCTTTCTTT.

Only a few counts were recorded for this clonotype. The J gene is TRBJ2-7, the V gene TRBV15; D remains ambiguous. The CDR3 extends over 14 amino acids. The germline V gene encodes CDR1 LNHNV and CDR2 YYDKDF (reference sequence). V was trimmed by 0 bases and J by 7 bases, leaving 13 bases between them. The CDR3 protein is CATSRDSSKGEQYF. The CDR3, as DNA: TGTGCCACCAGCAGAGACAGTTCGAAAGGGGAGCAGTACTTC.

The CDR3 protein is CASSASGTGKGPTYEQYF. CDR3 coding DNA: TGCGCCAGCAGCGCGTCCGGGACAGGGAAAGGCCCCACCTACGAGCAGTACTTC. J is TRBJ2-7 and V is TRBV5-1, with TRBD1 matching over 9 bases. Germline-derived CDR1 and CDR2 are SGHRS and YFSETQ. V was pared by 4 bases and J by 2 bases, with 16 bases of the junction left unmatched. The CDR3 length is 18 residues.

This rearrangement joins TRBV27 to TRBJ1-1; the match to TRBD1 covers 8 bases. CDR1 and CDR2 from the germline V gene are MNHEY and SMNVEV (reference sequence). CDR3 size: 15 residues. V lost 5 bases and J lost 4; bases outside the gene matches: 9. This chain's CDR3 is CASSKLGQGLTEAFF. CDR3 sequence (DNA): TGTGCCAGCAGTAAACTTGGACAGGGCCTCACTGAAGCTTTCTTT.

This clonotype was counted many times. The rearrangement uses TRBV12-3 or TRBV12-4 and TRBJ2-1, with D tentatively TRBD1 (6 bases). Deletions cut 5 bases from V and 12 bases from J, with 17 bases between. CDR3 length equals 13 residues. DNA for the CDR3: TGTGCCAGCAGTGGGGACACCCAAGTTGCGCAGTTCTTC. Translated, it gives CASSGDTQVAQFF.